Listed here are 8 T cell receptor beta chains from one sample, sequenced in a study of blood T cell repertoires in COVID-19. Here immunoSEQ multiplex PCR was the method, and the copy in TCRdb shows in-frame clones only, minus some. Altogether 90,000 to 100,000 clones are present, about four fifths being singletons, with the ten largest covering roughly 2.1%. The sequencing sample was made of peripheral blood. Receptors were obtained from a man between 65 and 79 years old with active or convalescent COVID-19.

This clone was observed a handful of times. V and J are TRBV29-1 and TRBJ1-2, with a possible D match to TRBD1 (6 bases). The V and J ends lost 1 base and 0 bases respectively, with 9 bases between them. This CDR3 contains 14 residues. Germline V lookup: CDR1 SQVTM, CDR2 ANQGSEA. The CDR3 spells CSVEGTAANYGYTF. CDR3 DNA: TGCAGCGTTGAAGGGACAGCAGCTAACTATGGCTACACCTTC. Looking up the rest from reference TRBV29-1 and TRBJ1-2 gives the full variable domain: SAVISQKPSRDICQRGTSLTIQCQVDSQVTMMFWYRQQPGQSLTLIATANQGSEATYESGFVIDKFPISRPNLTFSTLTVSNMSPEDSSIYLCSVEGTAANYGYTFGSGTRLTVV.

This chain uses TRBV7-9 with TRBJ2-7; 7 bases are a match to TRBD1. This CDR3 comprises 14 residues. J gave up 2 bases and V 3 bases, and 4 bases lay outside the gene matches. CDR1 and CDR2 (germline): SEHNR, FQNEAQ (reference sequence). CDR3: CASSFQQGPYEQYF. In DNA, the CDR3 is TGTGCCAGCAGCTTCCAACAGGGGCCCTACGAGCAGTACTTC. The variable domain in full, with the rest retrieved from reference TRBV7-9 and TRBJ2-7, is DTGVSQNPRHKITKRGQNVTFRCDPISEHNRLYWYRQTLGQGPEFLTYFQNEAQLEKSRLLSDRFSAERPKGSFSTLEIQRTEQGDSAMYLCASSFQQGPYEQYFGPGTRLTVT.

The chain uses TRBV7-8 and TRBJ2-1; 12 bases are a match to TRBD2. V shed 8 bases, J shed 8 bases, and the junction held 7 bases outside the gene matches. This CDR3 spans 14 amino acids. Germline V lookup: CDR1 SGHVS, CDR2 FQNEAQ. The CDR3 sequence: CASVRTSGEDEQFF. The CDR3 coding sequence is TGTGCCAGCGTTAGGACTAGCGGGGAGGATGAGCAGTTCTTC.

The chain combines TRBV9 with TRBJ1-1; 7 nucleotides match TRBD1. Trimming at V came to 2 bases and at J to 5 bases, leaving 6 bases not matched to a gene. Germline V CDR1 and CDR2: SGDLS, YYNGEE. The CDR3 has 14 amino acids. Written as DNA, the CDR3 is TGTGCCAGCAGCGTGTCGCCGGGACAGACTGAAGCTTTCTTT. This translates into CASSVSPGQTEAFF. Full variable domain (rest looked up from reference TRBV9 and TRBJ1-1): DSGVTQTPKHLITATGQRVTLRCSPRSGDLSVYWYQQSLDQGLQFLIQYYNGEERAKGNILERFSAQQFPDLHSELNLSSLELGDSALYFCASSVSPGQTEAFFGQGTRLTVV.

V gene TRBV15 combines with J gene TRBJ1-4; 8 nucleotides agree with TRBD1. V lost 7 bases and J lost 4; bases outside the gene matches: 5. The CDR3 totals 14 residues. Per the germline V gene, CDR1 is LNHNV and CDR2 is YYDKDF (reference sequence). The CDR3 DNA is TGTGCCACCAACCGGGACAGGAGTAATGAAAAACTGTTTTTT. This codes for CATNRDRSNEKLFF.

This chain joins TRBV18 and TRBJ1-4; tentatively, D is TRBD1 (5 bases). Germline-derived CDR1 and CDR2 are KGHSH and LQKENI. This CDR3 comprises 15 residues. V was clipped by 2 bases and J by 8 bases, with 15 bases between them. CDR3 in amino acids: CASSPARGLNEKLFF. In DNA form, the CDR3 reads TGTGCCAGCTCACCAGCTCGGGGACTTAACGAAAAACTGTTTTTT.

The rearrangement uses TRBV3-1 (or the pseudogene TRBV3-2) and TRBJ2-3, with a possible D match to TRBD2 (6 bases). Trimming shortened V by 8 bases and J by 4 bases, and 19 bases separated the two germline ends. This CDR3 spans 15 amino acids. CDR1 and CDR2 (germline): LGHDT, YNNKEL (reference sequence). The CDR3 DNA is TGTGCCAGCCACCTAGGAGGGCCGGGGGCAGATACGCAGTATTTT. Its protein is CASHLGGPGADTQYF.

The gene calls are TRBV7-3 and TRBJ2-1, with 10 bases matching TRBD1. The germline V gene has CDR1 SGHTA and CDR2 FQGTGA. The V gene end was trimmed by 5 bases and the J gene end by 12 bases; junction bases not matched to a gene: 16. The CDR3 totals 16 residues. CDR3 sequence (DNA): TGTGCCAGCAGCCCAGTGGACAGGGGGACCCCCTGGGGGCAGTTCTTC. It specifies CASSPVDRGTPWGQFF.